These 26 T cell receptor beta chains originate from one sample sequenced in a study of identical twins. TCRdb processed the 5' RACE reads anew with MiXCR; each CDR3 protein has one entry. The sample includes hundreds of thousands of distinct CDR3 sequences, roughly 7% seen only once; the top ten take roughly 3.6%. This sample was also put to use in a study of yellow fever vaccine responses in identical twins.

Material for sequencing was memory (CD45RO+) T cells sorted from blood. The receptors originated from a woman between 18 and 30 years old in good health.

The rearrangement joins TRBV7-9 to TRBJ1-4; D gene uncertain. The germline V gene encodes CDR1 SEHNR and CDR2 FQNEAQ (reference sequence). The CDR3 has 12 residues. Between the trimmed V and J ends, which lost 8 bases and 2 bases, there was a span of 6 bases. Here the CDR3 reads CASLGTNEKLFF. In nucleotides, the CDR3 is TGTGCCAGCCTGGGGACTAATGAAAAACTGTTTTTT.

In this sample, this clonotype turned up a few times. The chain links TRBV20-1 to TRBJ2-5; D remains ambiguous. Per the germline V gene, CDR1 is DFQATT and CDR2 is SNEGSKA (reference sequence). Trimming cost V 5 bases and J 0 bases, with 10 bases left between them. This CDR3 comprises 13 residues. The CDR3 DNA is TGCAGTGCTGGCCCGAGTTACCAAGAGACCCAGTACTTC. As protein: CSAGPSYQETQYF.

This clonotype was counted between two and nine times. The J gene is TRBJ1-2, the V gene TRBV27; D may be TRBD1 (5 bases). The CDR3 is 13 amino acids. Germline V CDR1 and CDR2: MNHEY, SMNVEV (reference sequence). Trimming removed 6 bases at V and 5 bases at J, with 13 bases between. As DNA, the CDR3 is TGTGCCAGCAGCTGGGACGCCAAATATGGCTACACCTTC. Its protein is CASSWDAKYGYTF.

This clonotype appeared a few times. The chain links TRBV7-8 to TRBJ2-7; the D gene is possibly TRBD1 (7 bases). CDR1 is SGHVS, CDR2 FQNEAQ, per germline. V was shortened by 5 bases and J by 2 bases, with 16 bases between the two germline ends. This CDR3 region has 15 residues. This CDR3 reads CASSMRGQPTYEQYF. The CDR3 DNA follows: TGTGCCAGCAGCATGCGGGGACAGCCAACCTACGAGCAGTACTTC.

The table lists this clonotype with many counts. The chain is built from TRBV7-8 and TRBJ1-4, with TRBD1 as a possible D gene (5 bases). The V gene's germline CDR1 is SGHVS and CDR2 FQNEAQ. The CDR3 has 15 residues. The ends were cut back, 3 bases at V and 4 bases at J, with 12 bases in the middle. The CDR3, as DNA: TGTGCCAGCAGCTTTTGGGGCAGGGTTAATGAAAAACTGTTTTTT. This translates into CASSFWGRVNEKLFF.

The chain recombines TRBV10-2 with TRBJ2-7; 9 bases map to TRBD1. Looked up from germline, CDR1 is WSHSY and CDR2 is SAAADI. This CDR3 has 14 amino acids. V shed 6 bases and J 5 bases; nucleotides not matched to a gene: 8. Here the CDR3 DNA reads TGCGCCAGCAGAGAACCGGGACAGGGAAACGAGCAGTACTTC. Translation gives CASREPGQGNEQYF.

CDR3 protein: CASSYPLNPGSAHEQYF. The CDR3 DNA sequence: TGTGCCAGCAGTTACCCCCTCAACCCCGGGTCAGCCCACGAGCAGTACTTC. The V and J genes are TRBV6-2 or TRBV6-3 and TRBJ2-7, with D hard to call. The CDR3 sequence is 17 residues long. V was shortened by 2 bases and J by 5 bases, with 22 bases between the two germline ends. Germline V CDR1 and CDR2: MNHEY, SVGEGT.

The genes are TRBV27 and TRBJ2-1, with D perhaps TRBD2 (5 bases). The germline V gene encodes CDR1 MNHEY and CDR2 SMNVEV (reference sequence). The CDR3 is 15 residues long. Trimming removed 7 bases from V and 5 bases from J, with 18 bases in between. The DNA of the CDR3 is TGTGCCAGCACTTTCCCTCGGACTTTGAACAATGAGCAGTTCTTC. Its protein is CASTFPRTLNNEQFF.

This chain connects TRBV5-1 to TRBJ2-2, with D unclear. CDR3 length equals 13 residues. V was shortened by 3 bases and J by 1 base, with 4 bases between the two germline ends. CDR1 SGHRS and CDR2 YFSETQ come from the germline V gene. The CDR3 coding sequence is TGCGCCAGCAGCTCAATGAACACCGGGGAGCTGTTTTTT. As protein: CASSSMNTGELFF. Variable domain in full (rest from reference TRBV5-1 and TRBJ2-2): KAGVTQTPRYLIKTRGQQVTLSCSPISGHRSVSWYQQTPGQGLQFLFEYFSETQRNKGNFPGRFSGRQFSNSRSEMNVSTLELGDSALYLCASSSMNTGELFFGEGSRLTVL.

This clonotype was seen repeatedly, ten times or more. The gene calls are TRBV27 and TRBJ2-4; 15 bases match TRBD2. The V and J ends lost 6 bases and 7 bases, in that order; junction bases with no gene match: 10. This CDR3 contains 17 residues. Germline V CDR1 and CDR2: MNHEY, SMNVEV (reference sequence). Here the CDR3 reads CASSPGLAGGGTNIQYF. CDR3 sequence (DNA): TGTGCCAGCAGCCCGGGACTAGCGGGAGGAGGGACGAACATTCAGTACTTC.

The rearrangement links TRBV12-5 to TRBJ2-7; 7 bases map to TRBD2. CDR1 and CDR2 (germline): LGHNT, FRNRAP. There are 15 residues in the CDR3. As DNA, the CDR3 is TGTGCCTCCACCCAAGGTCTGGCGGGAGCCTACGAGCAGTACTTC. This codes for CASTQGLAGAYEQYF.

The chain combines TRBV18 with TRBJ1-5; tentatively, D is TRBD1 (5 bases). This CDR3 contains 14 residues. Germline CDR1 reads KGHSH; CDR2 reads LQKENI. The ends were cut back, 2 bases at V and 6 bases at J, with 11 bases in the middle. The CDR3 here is CASSPWGEVQPQHF. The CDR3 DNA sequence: TGTGCCAGCTCACCATGGGGGGAAGTTCAGCCCCAGCATTTT.

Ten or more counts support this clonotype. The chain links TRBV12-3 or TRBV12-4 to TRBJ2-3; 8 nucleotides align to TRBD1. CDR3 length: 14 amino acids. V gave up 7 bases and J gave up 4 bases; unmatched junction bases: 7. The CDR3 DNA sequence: TGTGCCAGCACCCCAGGGGGCCAGGCAGATACGCAGTATTTT. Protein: CASTPGGQADTQYF.

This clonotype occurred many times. As DNA, the CDR3 is TGCGCCAGCAGCTTGGGGACAGGAGATTATAGCAATCAGCCCCAGCATTTT. It yields the protein CASSLGTGDYSNQPQHF. This chain links TRBV5-1 with TRBJ1-5; 7 nucleotides match TRBD1. CDR3 length: 17 residues. Germline V gene lookup returns CDR1 SGHRS and CDR2 YFSETQ. J gave up 0 bases and V 0 bases, and 6 bases lay outside the gene matches.

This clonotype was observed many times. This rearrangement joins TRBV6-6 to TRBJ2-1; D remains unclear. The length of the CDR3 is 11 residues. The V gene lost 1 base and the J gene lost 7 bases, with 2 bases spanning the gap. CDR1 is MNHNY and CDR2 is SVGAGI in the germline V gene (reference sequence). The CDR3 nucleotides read TGTGCCAGCAGTTACTTGAATGAGCAGTTCTTC. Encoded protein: CASSYLNEQFF.

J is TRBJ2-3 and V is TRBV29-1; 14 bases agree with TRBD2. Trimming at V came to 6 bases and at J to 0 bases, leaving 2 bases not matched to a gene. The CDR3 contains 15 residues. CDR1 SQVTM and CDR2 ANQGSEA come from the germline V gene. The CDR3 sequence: CSVGLAGASTDTQYF. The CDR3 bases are TGCAGCGTGGGACTAGCGGGGGCTAGCACAGATACGCAGTATTTT.

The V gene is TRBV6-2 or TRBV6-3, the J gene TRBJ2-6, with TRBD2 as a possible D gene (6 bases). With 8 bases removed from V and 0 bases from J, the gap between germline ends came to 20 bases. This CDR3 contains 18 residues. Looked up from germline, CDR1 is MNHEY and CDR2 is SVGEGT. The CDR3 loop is CASCSGGAIDSGANVLTF. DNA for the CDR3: TGTGCCAGCTGCTCCGGAGGGGCCATTGACTCTGGGGCCAACGTCCTGACTTTC.

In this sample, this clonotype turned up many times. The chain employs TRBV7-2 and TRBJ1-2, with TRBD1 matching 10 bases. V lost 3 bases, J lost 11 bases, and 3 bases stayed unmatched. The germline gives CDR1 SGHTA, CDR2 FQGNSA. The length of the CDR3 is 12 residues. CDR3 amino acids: CASSFDRGLYTF. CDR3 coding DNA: TGTGCCAGCAGCTTCGACAGGGGGCTTTACACCTTC.

CDR3 nucleotides: TGTGCCAGCAGCTTAGCGCTGGCTAGCGGGCAACGCAATGAGCAGTTCTTC. It specifies CASSLALASGQRNEQFF. The gene calls are TRBV7-2 and TRBJ2-1, with 8 nucleotides matching TRBD2. Looked up from germline, CDR1 is SGHTA and CDR2 is FQGNSA. Trimming cost V 0 bases and J 6 bases; bases outside gene matches: 10. CDR3 length: 17 residues.

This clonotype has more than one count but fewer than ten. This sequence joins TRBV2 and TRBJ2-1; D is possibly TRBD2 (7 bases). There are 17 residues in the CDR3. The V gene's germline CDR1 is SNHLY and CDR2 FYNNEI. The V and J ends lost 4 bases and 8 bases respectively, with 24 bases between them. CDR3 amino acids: CASSARWGTGGLYEQFF. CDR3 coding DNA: TGTGCCAGCAGTGCCCGCTGGGGGACGGGGGGCCTATATGAGCAGTTCTTC.

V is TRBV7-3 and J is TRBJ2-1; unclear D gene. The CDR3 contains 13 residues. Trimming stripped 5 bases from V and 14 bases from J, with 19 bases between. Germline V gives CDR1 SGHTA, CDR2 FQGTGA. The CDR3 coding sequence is TGTGCCAGCAGCCCAGAGCCTGAGTCCGGAAAGTTCTTC. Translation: CASSPEPESGKFF.

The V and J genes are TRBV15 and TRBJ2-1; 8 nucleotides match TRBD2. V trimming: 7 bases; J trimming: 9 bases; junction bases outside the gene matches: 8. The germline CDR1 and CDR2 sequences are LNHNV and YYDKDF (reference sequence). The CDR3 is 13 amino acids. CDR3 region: CATTQMRGAEQFF. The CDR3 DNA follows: TGTGCCACCACCCAAATGCGGGGGGCTGAGCAGTTCTTC.

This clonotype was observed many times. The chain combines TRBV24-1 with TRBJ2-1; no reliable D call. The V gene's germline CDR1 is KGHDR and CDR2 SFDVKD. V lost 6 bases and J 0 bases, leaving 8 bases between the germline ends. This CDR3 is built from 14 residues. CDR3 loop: CATSQKTSYNEQFF. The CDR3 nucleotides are TGTGCCACCAGTCAAAAAACCTCCTACAATGAGCAGTTCTTC.

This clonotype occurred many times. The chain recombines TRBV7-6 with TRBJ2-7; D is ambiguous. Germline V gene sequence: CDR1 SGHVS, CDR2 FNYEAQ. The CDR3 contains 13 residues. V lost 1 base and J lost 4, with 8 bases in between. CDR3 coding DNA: TGTGCCAGCAGCTTAGATACCGGGTACGAGCAGTACTTC. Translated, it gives CASSLDTGYEQYF. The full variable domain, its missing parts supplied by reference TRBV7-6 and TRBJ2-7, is GAGVSQSPRYKVTKRGQDVALRCDPISGHVSLYWYRQALGQGPEFLTYFNYEAQQDKSGLPNDRFSAERPEGSISTLTIQRTEQRDSAMYRCASSLDTGYEQYFGPGTRLTVT.

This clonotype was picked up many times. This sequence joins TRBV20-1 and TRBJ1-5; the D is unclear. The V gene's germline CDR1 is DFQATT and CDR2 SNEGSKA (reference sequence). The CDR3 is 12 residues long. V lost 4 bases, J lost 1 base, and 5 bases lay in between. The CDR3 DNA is TGCAGTGCTATTAAGAGCAATCAGCCCCAGCATTTT. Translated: CSAIKSNQPQHF.

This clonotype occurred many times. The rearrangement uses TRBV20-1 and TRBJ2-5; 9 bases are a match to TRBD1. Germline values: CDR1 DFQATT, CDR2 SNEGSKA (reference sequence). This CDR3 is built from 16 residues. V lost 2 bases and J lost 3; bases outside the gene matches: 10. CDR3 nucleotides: TGCAGTGCTAGATCTGCCGGGACAGGGATGGAAGAGACCCAGTACTTC. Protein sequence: CSARSAGTGMEETQYF.